These 20 T cell receptor beta chains share one sample of origin, sequenced in a study of OX40 agonist ivuxolimab in advanced cancers. TCRdb's copy holds only in-frame clones and misses some; the assay was immunoSEQ multiplex PCR. The table lists under 200,000 clones, 85% to 95% of them singletons, with 0.31% in the top ten. The input for sequencing was CD4+ or CD8+ T cells sorted from blood, taken in a trial of the OX40 agonist ivuxolimab. These receptors were collected from an adult with an advanced solid tumor such as melanoma, head and neck, liver or kidney cancer.

CDR3 residues: CAIKPQGDQPQHF. As DNA, the CDR3 is TGTGCCATCAAACCTCAGGGTGATCAGCCCCAGCATTTT. The V call is TRBV10-3, the J call TRBJ1-5; possibly TRBD1 for D (5 bases). CDR3 length: 13 amino acids. Trimming took off 7 bases at V and 5 bases at J, with 12 bases between the two ends. Germline V gene lookup returns CDR1 ENHRY and CDR2 SYGVKD.

This chain connects TRBV19 to TRBJ1-1; 10 nucleotides agree with TRBD1. Germline V gives CDR1 LNHDA, CDR2 SQIVND (reference sequence). The CDR3 totals 16 residues. V trimming: 5 bases; J trimming: 2 bases; junction bases outside the gene matches: 8. The CDR3 is CASSPGQGFGNTEAFF. DNA of the CDR3: TGTGCCAGTAGTCCGGGACAGGGGTTTGGTAACACTGAAGCTTTCTTT.

The DNA of the CDR3 is TGTGCCAGCAGCTCATCACAGGGAGGGGGGCAGTTCTTC. This gives the protein CASSSSQGGGQFF. The V call is TRBV7-6, the J call TRBJ2-1; possibly TRBD2 for D (7 bases). The CDR3 sequence is 13 residues long. Germline V gives CDR1 SGHVS, CDR2 FNYEAQ. The ends were cut back, 4 bases at V and 12 bases at J, with 16 bases in the middle.

J is TRBJ2-3 and V is TRBV14; D is possibly TRBD1 (5 bases). Per germline, CDR1 SGHDN and CDR2 FVKESK. V dropped 0 bases and J dropped 1 base, with 11 bases sitting between them. This CDR3 is 16 amino acids long. CDR3 sequence: CASSQDQGLRTDTQYF. DNA for the CDR3: TGTGCCAGCAGCCAAGATCAGGGTCTTCGCACAGATACGCAGTATTTT.

The CDR3 DNA sequence: TGTGCCAGCAGCCAAGGACTTCGCGGGAGGGCCATCGGAAATGAGCAGTTCTTC. Translated: CASSQGLRGRAIGNEQFF. The chain links TRBV4-2 to TRBJ2-1; the match to TRBD2 covers 9 bases. CDR1 and CDR2 from the germline V gene are LGHNA and YNFKEQ. The CDR3 is made up of 18 amino acids. V dropped 1 base and J dropped 7; count of bases not matched to a gene: 14.

The rearrangement uses TRBV28 and TRBJ2-1; D is tentatively TRBD1 or TRBD2 (6 bases each). The germline V and J ends were trimmed by 7 bases and 3 bases, with 13 bases remaining between them. This CDR3 spans 14 amino acids. Germline V lookup: CDR1 MDHEN, CDR2 SYDVKM. CDR3 sequence reads: CASNQRGVYNEQFF. CDR3 nucleotide sequence: TGTGCCAGCAACCAAAGGGGGGTCTACAATGAGCAGTTCTTC.

The chain is built from TRBV5-1 and TRBJ1-1, with D perhaps matching TRBD1 (6 bases). The germline V gene encodes CDR1 SGHRS and CDR2 YFSETQ. With 0 bases removed from V and 7 bases from J, the gap between germline ends came to 28 bases. The CDR3 covers 19 residues. The CDR3 sequence is CASSLEEHQGRGVMGEAFF. CDR3 bases: TGCGCCAGCAGCTTGGAGGAACACCAGGGGCGAGGGGTAATGGGTGAAGCTTTCTTT. The whole variable domain, filled in from reference TRBV5-1 and TRBJ1-1, reads KAGVTQTPRYLIKTRGQQVTLSCSPISGHRSVSWYQQTPGQGLQFLFEYFSETQRNKGNFPGRFSGRQFSNSRSEMNVSTLELGDSALYLCASSLEEHQGRGVMGEAFFGQGTRLTVV.

The rearrangement joins TRBV6-5 to TRBJ2-7, with unresolved D. The germline V gene encodes CDR1 MNHEY and CDR2 SVGAGI. CDR3 length: 14 residues. V lost 7 bases and J 2 bases, leaving 15 bases between the germline ends. CDR3 coding DNA: TGTGCCAGCACCTCCGTAAGGGTGGCCTACGAGCAGTACTTC. This encodes CASTSVRVAYEQYF.

The chain uses TRBV18 and TRBJ1-3; 8 bases match TRBD1. The CDR3 is 15 amino acids. With 3 bases clipped from V and 2 bases from J, the junction kept 3 bases outside the gene matches. Germline CDR1 is KGHSH and CDR2 is LQKENI. CDR3 in DNA: TGTGCCAGCTCACCTCAGGGGGCACCTGGAAACACCATATATTTT. It encodes CASSPQGAPGNTIYF. Looking up the rest from reference TRBV18 and TRBJ1-3 gives the full variable domain: NAGVMQNPRHLVRRRGQEARLRCSPMKGHSHVYWYRQLPEEGLKFMVYLQKENIIDESGMPKERFSAEFPKEGPSILRIQQVVRGDSAAYFCASSPQGAPGNTIYFGEGSWLTVV.

The chain links TRBV11-2 to TRBJ2-5; tentative D call: TRBD2 (5 bases). Trimming shortened V by 3 bases and J by 4 bases, and 15 bases separated the two germline ends. The CDR3 extends over 15 amino acids. The V gene's germline CDR1 is SGHAT and CDR2 FQNNGV. The CDR3 protein is CASSFRGFPRETQYF. CDR3 sequence (DNA): TGTGCCAGCAGCTTCCGAGGGTTCCCCCGAGAGACCCAGTACTTC. Combining the CDR3 with reference TRBV11-2 and TRBJ2-5 gives the whole variable domain EAGVAQSPRYKIIEKRQSVAFWCNPISGHATLYWYQQILGQGPKLLIQFQNNGVVDDSQLPKDRFSAERLKGVDSTLKIQPAKLEDSAVYLCASSFRGFPRETQYFGPGTRLLVL.

The chain carries TRBV5-8 and TRBJ2-2; the match to TRBD2 covers 8 bases. The CDR3 runs to 15 residues. Germline lookup yields CDR1 SGHTS and CDR2 YDEGEE. Germline trimming cut 4 bases from V and 6 bases from J; bases unmatched to any gene: 8. CDR3 bases: TGTGCCAGCAGCCGTCGGACAGCGGGGGCCGGGGAGCTGTTTTTT. It translates to CASSRRTAGAGELFF.

The chain couples TRBV7-3 to TRBJ1-1; a weak D match, TRBD1 (5 bases). CDR1 SGHTA and CDR2 FQGTGA come from the germline V gene. The V and J ends lost 5 bases and 8 bases respectively, with 15 bases between them. This CDR3 is 13 amino acids long. The CDR3 coding sequence is TGTGCCAGCAGCCAGTCCCGTGGGGGGGAAGCTTTCTTT. It encodes CASSQSRGGEAFF. Combining the CDR3 with reference TRBV7-3 and TRBJ1-1 gives the whole variable domain GAGVSQTPSNKVTEKGKYVELRCDPISGHTALYWYRQSLGQGPEFLIYFQGTGAADDSGLPNDRFFAVRPEGSVSTLKIQRTERGDSAVYLCASSQSRGGEAFFGQGTRLTVV.

This chain uses TRBV27 with TRBJ1-1; D call uncertain. The CDR3 spans 14 residues. CDR1 and CDR2 from the germline V gene are MNHEY and SMNVEV (reference sequence). Trimming pared 4 bases from V and 1 base from J, leaving 10 bases between. As DNA, the CDR3 is TGTGCCAGCAGTTCTTTTCGACAGAACACTGAAGCTTTCTTT. Its protein is CASSSFRQNTEAFF.

On this clone: A junction boundary mismatches the germline segment, possibly from a read error. J is TRBJ2-2 and V is TRBV5-1; the match to TRBD2 covers 9 bases. In germline, CDR1 is SGHRS, CDR2 YFSETQ. CDR3 length: 18 residues. The CDR3 is CARSTGGGAALNTGELFF. The CDR3 nucleotides read TGCGCCCGCAGCACGGGCGGGGGGGCCGCCCTTAACACCGGGGAGCTGTTTTTT.

This clone was counted once. This chain uses TRBV6-6 with TRBJ1-2; tentatively, D is TRBD1 (5 bases). V lost 6 bases to trimming and J lost 3 bases, with 17 bases between them. CDR3 size: 15 residues. The germline gives CDR1 MNHNY, CDR2 SVGAGI (reference sequence). The chain's CDR3 is CASSQRRGFDYGYTF. DNA for the CDR3: TGTGCCAGCAGCCAGAGGAGGGGCTTTGACTATGGCTACACCTTC.

J is TRBJ2-5 and V is TRBV5-1, with D tentatively TRBD2 (5 bases). The CDR3 runs 15 residues. Trimming pared 0 bases from V and 7 bases from J, leaving 16 bases between. Germline assignment: CDR1 SGHRS and CDR2 YFSETQ. CDR3 DNA sequence: TGCGCCAGCAGCTTGGCCGAGGGATCGCCGGGGACCCAGTACTTC. Translated: CASSLAEGSPGTQYF.

This chain connects TRBV30 to TRBJ2-2, with a possible D match to TRBD2 (6 bases). Germline CDR1 is GTSNPN and CDR2 is SVGIG (reference sequence). V shed 6 bases and J shed 0 bases, with 23 bases lying between them. The CDR3 consists of 18 residues. The CDR3 DNA follows: TGTGCCTGCCCTGTTGCCCTACTTGCTAGCGCGAACACCGGGGAGCTGTTTTTT. Protein: CACPVALLASANTGELFF.

This clone was detected only once. The chain is built from TRBV19 and TRBJ1-6; D remains unclear. The germline V gene encodes CDR1 LNHDA and CDR2 SQIVND (reference sequence). V dropped 2 bases and J dropped 0 bases, with 8 bases sitting between them. The CDR3 is made up of 16 amino acids. CDR3 bases: TGTGCCAGTAGTATATCGGAGAGCTCCTATAATTCACCCCTCCACTTT. Its translation is CASSISESSYNSPLHF.

This chain links TRBV5-1 with TRBJ1-4; 9 bases agree with TRBD1. CDR3 length equals 14 residues. The V gene end was trimmed by 4 bases and the J gene end by 5 bases; junction bases not matched to a gene: 3. Germline CDR1 and CDR2: SGHRS and YFSETQ. The CDR3 region is CASSRDRANEKLFF. In DNA, the CDR3 is TGCGCCAGCAGCCGGGACAGGGCGAATGAAAAACTGTTTTTT.

V gene TRBV28 combines with J gene TRBJ1-2, with D perhaps TRBD1 (5 bases). The CDR3 extends over 16 amino acids. Germline V gene lookup returns CDR1 MDHEN and CDR2 SYDVKM. Trimming removed 3 bases at V and 6 bases at J, with 20 bases between. The CDR3 region is CASSFRIILGDNGYTF. The DNA for the CDR3 is TGTGCCAGCAGTTTTCGGATCATCTTGGGGGATAATGGCTACACCTTC.